The T cell receptor (beta chain) under discussion was sequenced for a study of T cell responses to AZD1222 COVID-19 vaccine. Points from the study as a whole: In all cases, repertoires were sampled only after the peak T cell response. Spike-wide vaccine-associated CD4 TCRs dominated at 160-218 and 743-854.

Here immunoSEQ multiplex PCR was the method, and the copy in TCRdb shows in-frame clones only, minus some. The table lists more than 100,000 clones, 88% of them singletons, with over 3% in the top ten. Note on this clone: Its antigen is not known.

This receptor was identified in an adult in good health. The source was peripheral blood, collected on day 0 of AZD1222 vaccination.

This CDR3 reads CASSPNEANEQFF. For the CDR3, the DNA is TGTGCCAGCAGCCCCAACGAGGCCAATGAGCAGTTCTTC. The V gene is TRBV11-1, the J gene TRBJ2-1; no reliable D call. V was trimmed by 5 bases and J by 6 bases, leaving 11 bases between them. CDR1 SGHAT and CDR2 FQDESV come from the germline V gene (reference sequence). The CDR3 length is 13 residues. Supplemented by reference TRBV11-1 and TRBJ2-1, the full variable domain reads EAEVAQSPRYKITEKSQAVAFWCDPISGHATLYWYRQILGQGPELLVQFQDESVVDDSQLPKDRFSAERLKGVDSTLKIQPAELGDSAMYLCASSPNEANEQFFGPGTRLTVL.